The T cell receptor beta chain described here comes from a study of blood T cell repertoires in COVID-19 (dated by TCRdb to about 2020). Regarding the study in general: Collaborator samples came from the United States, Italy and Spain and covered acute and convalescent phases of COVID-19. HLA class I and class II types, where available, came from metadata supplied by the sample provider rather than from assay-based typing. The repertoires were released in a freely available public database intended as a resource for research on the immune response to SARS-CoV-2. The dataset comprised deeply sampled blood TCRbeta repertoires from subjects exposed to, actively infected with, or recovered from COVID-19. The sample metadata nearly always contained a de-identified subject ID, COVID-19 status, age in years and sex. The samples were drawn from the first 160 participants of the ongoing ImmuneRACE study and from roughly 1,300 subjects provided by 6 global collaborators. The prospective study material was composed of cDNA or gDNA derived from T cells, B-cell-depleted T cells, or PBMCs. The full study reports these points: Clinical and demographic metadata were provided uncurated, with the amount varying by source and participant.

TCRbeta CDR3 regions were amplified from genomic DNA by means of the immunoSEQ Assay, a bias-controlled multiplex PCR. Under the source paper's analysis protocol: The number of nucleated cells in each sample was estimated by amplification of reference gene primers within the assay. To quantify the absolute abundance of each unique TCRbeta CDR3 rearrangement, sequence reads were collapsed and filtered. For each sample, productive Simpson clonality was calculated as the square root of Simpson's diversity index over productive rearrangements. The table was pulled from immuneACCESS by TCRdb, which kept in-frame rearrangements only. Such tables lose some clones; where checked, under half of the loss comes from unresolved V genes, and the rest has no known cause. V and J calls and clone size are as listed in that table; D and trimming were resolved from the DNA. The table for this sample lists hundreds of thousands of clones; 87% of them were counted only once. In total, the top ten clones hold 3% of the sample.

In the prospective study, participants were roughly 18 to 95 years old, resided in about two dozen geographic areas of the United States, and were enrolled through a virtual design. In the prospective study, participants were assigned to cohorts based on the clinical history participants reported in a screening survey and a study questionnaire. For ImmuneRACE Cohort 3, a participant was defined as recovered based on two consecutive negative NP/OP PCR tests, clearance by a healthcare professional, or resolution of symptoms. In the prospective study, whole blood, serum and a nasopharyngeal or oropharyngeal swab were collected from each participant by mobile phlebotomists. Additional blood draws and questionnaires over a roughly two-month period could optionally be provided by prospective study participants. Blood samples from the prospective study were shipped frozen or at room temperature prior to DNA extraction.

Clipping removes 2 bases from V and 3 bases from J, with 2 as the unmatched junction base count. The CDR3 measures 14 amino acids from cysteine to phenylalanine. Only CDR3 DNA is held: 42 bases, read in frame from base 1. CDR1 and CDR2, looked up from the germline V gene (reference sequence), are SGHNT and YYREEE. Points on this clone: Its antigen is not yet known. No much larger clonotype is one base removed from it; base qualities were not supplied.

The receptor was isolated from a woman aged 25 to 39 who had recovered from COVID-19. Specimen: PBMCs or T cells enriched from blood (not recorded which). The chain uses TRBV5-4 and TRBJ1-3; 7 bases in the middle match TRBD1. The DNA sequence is TGTGCCAGCAGCTTCGACAGGGATGGAAACACCATATATTTT. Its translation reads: CASSFDRDGNTIYF.